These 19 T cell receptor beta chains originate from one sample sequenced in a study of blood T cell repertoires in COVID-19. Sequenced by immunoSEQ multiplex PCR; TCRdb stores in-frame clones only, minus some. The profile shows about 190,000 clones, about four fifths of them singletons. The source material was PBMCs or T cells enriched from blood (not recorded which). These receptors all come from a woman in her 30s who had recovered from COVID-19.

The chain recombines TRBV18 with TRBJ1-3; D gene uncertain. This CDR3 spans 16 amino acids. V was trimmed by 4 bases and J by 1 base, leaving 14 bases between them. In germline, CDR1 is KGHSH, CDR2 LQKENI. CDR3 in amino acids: CASSQNRGSSGNTIYF. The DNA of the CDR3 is TGTGCCAGCTCACAGAACCGCGGGAGTTCTGGAAACACCATATATTTT.

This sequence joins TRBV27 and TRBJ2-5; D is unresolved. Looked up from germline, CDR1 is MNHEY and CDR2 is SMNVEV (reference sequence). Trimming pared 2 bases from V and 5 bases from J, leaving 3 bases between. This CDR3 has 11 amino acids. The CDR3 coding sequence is TGTGCCAGCAGTTTAGGCGAGACCCAGTACTTC. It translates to CASSLGETQYF.

The CDR3 sequence is CASSLPGGARGYTF. The CDR3 DNA reads as TGTGCCAGCAGCCTTCCCGGGGGTGCCCGAGGCTACACCTTC. This chain uses TRBV12-1 with TRBJ1-2. TRBV12-1 is marked as a pseudogene. The CDR3 contains 14 residues.

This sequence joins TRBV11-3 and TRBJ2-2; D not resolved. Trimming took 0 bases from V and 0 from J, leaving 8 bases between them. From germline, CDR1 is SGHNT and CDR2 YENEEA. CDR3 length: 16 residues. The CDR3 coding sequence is TGTGCCAGCAGCTTAGATCTAAGCCCGAACACCGGGGAGCTGTTTTTT. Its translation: CASSLDLSPNTGELFF.

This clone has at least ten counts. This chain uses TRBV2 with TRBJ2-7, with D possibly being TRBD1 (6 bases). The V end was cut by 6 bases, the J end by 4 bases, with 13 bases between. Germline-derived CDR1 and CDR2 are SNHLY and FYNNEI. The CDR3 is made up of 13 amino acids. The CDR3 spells CASRGDNTYEQYF. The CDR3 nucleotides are TGTGCCAGCAGGGGGGACAACACGTACGAGCAGTACTTC.

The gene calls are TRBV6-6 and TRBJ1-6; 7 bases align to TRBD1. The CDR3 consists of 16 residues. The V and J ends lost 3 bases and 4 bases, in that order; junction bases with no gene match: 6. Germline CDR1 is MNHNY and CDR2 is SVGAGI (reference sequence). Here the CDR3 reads CASSYDRETYNSPLHF. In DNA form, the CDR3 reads TGTGCCAGCAGTTATGACAGGGAAACTTATAATTCACCCCTCCACTTT.

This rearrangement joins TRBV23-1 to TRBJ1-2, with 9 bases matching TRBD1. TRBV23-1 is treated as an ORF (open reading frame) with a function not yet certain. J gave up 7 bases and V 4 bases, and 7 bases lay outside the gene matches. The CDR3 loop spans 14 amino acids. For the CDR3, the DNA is TGCGCCAGCAGTCCTTCCGGGACAGGGACTGGCTACACCTTC. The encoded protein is CASSPSGTGTGYTF.

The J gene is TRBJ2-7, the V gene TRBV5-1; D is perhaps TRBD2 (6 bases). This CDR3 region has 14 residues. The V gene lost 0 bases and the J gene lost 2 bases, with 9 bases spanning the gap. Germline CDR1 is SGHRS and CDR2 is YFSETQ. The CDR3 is CASSLGGGTYEQYF. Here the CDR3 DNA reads TGCGCCAGCAGCTTGGGCGGAGGGACCTACGAGCAGTACTTC.

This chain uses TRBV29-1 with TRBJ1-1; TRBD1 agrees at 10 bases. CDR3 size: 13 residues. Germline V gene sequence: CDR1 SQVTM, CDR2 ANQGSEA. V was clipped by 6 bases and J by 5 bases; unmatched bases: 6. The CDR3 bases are TGCAGCGTCCGCCGGGACAGGGGAACTGAAGCTTTCTTT. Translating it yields CSVRRDRGTEAFF.

CDR3 loop: CASSERQVPYF. CDR3 sequence (DNA): TGTGCCAGCAGTGAAAGACAGGTTCCGTACTTC. This sequence joins TRBV2 and TRBJ2-4, with TRBD1 as a possible D gene (6 bases). The germline V gene encodes CDR1 SNHLY and CDR2 FYNNEI. The CDR3 length is 11 residues. V was cut by 2 bases and J by 15 bases, with 11 bases left in between.

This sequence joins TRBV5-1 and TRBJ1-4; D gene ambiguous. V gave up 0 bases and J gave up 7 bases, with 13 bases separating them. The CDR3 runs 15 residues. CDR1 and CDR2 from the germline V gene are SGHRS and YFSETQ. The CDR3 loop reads CASSLGHGEGEKLFF. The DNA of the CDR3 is TGCGCCAGCAGCTTGGGGCACGGGGAGGGTGAAAAACTGTTTTTT.

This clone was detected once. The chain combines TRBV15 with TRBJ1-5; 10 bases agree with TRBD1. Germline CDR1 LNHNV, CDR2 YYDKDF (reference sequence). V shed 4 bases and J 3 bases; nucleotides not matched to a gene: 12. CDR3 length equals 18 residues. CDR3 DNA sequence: TGTGCCACCAGCACTGACAGGGGGCGTGGGTACTCCAATCAGCCCCAGCATTTT. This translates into CATSTDRGRGYSNQPQHF.

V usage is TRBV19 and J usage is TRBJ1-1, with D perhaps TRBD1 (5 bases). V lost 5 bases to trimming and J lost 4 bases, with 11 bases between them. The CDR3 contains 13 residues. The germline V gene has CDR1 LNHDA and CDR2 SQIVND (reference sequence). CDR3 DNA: TGTGCCAGTAGTCGGGTGGGGGGCACTGAAGCTTTCTTT. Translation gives CASSRVGGTEAFF.

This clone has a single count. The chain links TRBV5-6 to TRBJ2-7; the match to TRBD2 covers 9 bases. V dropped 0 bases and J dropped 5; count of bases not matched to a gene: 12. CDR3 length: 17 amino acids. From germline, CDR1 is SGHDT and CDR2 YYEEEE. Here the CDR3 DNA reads TGTGCCAGCAGCTTGGGGCTAGCGGGAAAGCCTCAGAACGAGCAGTACTTC. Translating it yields CASSLGLAGKPQNEQYF. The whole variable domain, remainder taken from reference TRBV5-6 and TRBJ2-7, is DAGVTQSPTHLIKTRGQQVTLRCSPKSGHDTVSWYQQALGQGPQFIFQYYEEEERQRGNFPDRFSGHQFPNYSSELNVNALLLGDSALYLCASSLGLAGKPQNEQYFGPGTRLTVT.

The CDR3 DNA follows: TGCGCCAGCAGCTCCAGTGTAGGGGGCCGGACGGAGGAGACCCAGTACTTC. Amino acids: CASSSSVGGRTEETQYF. V and J are TRBV5-1 and TRBJ2-5, with 7 positions matching TRBD1. V trimming: 3 bases; J trimming: 5 bases; junction bases outside the gene matches: 16. The length of the CDR3 is 17 residues. CDR1 is SGHRS and CDR2 is YFSETQ in the germline V gene.

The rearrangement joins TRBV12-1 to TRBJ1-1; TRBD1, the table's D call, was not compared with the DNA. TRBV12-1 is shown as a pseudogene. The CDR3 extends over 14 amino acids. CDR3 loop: CASSSSDRSTEAFF. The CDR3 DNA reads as TGTGCCAGCAGCTCTTCCGACAGGAGCACTGAAGCTTTCTTT.

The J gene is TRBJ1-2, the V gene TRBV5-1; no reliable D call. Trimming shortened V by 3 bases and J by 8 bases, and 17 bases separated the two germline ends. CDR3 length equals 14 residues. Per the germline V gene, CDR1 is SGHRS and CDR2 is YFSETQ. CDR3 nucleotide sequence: TGCGCCAGCAGCTCGGGCGGGATGCAGAGAGGCTACACCTTC. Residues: CASSSGGMQRGYTF.

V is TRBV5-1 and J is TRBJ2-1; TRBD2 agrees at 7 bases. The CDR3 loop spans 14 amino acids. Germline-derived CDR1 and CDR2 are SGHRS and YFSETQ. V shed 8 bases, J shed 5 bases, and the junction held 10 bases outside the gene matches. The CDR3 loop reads CASISGPTNNEQFF. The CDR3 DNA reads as TGCGCCAGTATTAGCGGGCCAACTAACAATGAGCAGTTCTTC.

In DNA, the CDR3 is TGTGCCAGCAGCTTTCCTAGACTAGCGGGGGCCACAGATACGCAGTATTTT. Residues: CASSFPRLAGATDTQYF. This chain joins TRBV7-9 and TRBJ2-3; 12 bases map to TRBD2. Germline assignment: CDR1 SEHNR and CDR2 FQNEAQ (reference sequence). The CDR3 is 17 amino acids. Trimming at V came to 3 bases and at J to 2 bases, leaving 6 bases not matched to a gene.